The clone carrying this TCR beta chain was counted only a few times. The data were obtained in a study of T-cell memory formation after mild COVID-19. MiXCR, applied by TCRdb to the 5' RACE reads, yields one record per CDR3 protein. The sample records approximately 230,000 distinct CDR3 sequences, 16% being singletons. This CDR3 is built from 15 residues. The V end lost 8 bases, the J end lost 2 bases, and 19 bases lay between the germline ends. CDR1 MNHNY and CDR2 SVGAGI come from the germline V gene (reference sequence). The V and J genes are TRBV6-6 and TRBJ2-7; D is unclear. The receptor was derived from a man aged 18-30 years who had mild COVID-19 (a few samples of this study predate the infection). Cell type and time point are not known. Sequencing was done on a sample of PBMCs or a T cell subset sorted from them (not recorded which). CDR3 nucleotide sequence: TGTGCCAGCGCTCCCCACGCACTGTCGGCCTACGAGCAGTACTTC. Amino acid sequence: CASAPHALSAYEQYF.